These T cell receptor beta chains were read from a single sample in a study of blood T cell repertoires in COVID-19. TCRdb's copy holds only in-frame clones and misses some; the assay was immunoSEQ multiplex PCR. The sample carries around 180,000 clones, approximately 85% recorded once. The material sequenced was peripheral blood. These receptors came from a human donor with active or convalescent COVID-19. The donor label of this sample is uncertain. Both conserved end residues are part of each CDR3. A D gene is named only where the DNA matches it firmly. Clone size is shown for a subset of rows, as once, few, many or a class of expanded clone.

d_gene,abundance,j_gene,v_gene,CDR3nt,CDR3aa
TRBD1,NA,TRBJ2-1,TRBV28,TGTGCCAGCAGTTTTACACCCAGACAGGGGGCGAATGAGCAGTTCTTC,CASSFTPRQGANEQFF
TRBD2,NA,TRBJ2-2,TRBV2,TGTGCCAGCAAACTAGCGGGGGGGTTACCCGGGGAGCTGTTTTTT,CASKLAGGLPGELFF
NA,NA,TRBJ2-4,TRBV7-9,TGTGCCAGCAGCTTAGTCGGAGTAGCCAAAAACATTCAGTACTTC,CASSLVGVAKNIQYF
TRBD1,once,TRBJ2-3,TRBV11-3,TGTGCCAGCAGCCTGGGACAGCCTTCGGATACGCAGTATTTT,CASSLGQPSDTQYF
NA,once,TRBJ2-5,TRBV5-6,TGTGCCAGCAGCCCGACGGCGGTTTCAGAGACCCAGTACTTC,CASSPTAVSETQYF
TRBD2,NA,TRBJ2-3,TRBV18,TGTGCCAGCTCGGCGGCTGGCGGGGGATCCACAGATACGCAGTATTTT,CASSAAGGGSTDTQYF
NA,NA,TRBJ2-6,TRBV5-1,TGCGCCAGCAGCTCCCTAGGGGTCTCTGGGGCCAACGTCCTGACTTTC,CASSSLGVSGANVLTF
TRBD1,NA,TRBJ1-4,TRBV7-9,TGTGCCAGCAGCACACAGGGGGCCAGTGAAAAACTGTTTTTT,CASSTQGASEKLFF
NA,NA,TRBJ1-1,TRBV5-6,TGTGCCAGCAGCTTGGTGTTCGGGAGCGATGAAGCTTTCTTT,CASSLVFGSDEAFF
NA,NA,TRBJ2-5,TRBV5-3,TGTGCCAGAAGCTTGGTTTTCGGGGGTGGGGATAAAGAGACCCAGTACTTC,CARSLVFGGGDKETQYF
TRBD2,NA,TRBJ2-5,TRBV5-1,TGCGCCAGCAGCTCATTAGCGGGAATGGGAGAGACCCAGTACTTC,CASSSLAGMGETQYF
NA,once,TRBJ1-1,TRBV5-5,TGTGCCAGCAGCTGGACGGCGGGCGGGACTGAAGCTTTCTTT,CASSWTAGGTEAFF
NA,NA,TRBJ2-5,TRBV7-4,TGTGCCAGCAGCCAGGAGGACTACGGAGGTATGACGGAGACCCAGTACTTC,CASSQEDYGGMTETQYF
NA,NA,TRBJ1-1,TRBV10-3,TGTGCCATCAGAACAGGGTCGGTAAACACTGAAGCTTTCTTT,CAIRTGSVNTEAFF
NA,NA,TRBJ2-7,TRBV11-3,TGTGCCAGCAGCTTTAGGGACAACGAGCAGTACTTC,CASSFRDNEQYF